This TCR beta chain stems from a study of response to subunit inactivated influenza vaccine. To note about this clonotype: Its matching antigen is unknown.

MiXCR was run by TCRdb on the RT-PCR reads, yielding one entry per CDR3 protein. This sample carries about 180,000 distinct CDR3 sequences, 7.5% to 10% of them seen once, and the ten largest clones take approximately 10%. Study-level points and caveats: Seasonal influenza vaccination, on each occasion, was suggested by the authors to recruit few new T cells.

The V and J ends lost 2 bases and 1 base respectively, with 9 bases between them. This CDR3 has 14 residues. The germline gives CDR1 SQVTM, CDR2 ANQGSEA. This TCR derives from a man aged 45 to 65 who received an inactivated influenza vaccine. The source was non-naive T cells sorted from PBMCs, collected on the day of vaccination. The rearrangement links TRBV29-1 to TRBJ2-1; no clear D gene. Here the CDR3 reads CSVEWVSSYNEQFF. The CDR3 coding sequence is TGCAGCGTTGAATGGGTATCGTCCTACAATGAGCAGTTCTTC.